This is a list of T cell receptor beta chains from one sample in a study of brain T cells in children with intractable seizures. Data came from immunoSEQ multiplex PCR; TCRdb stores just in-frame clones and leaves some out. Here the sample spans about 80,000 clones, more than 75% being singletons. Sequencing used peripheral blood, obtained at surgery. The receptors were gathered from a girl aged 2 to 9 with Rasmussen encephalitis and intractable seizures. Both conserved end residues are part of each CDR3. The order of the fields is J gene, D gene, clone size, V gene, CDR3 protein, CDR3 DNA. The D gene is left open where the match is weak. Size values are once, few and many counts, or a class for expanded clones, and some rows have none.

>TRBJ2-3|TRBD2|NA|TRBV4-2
CASSQVTGLGIRHTDTQYF
TGTGCCAGCAGCCAAGTAACAGGACTAGGGATACGACACACAGATACGCAGTATTTT
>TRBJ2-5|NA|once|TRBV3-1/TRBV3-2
CASSPRQETQYF
TGTGCCAGCAGCCCACGCCAAGAGACCCAGTACTTC
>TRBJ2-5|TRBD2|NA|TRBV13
CASSLRGSGSSETQYF
TGTGCCAGCAGCTTAAGGGGTAGCGGGAGTTCGGAGACCCAGTACTTC
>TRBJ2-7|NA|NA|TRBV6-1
CASSERSGPPYEQYF
TGTGCCAGCAGTGAACGATCAGGCCCCCCCTACGAGCAGTACTTC
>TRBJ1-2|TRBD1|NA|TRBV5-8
CASSSDRGRTGYTF
TGTGCCAGCAGCTCGGACAGGGGGAGGACTGGCTACACCTTC
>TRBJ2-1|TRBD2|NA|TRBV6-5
CASYFDAGGEQFF
TGTGCCAGCTATTTTGACGCGGGAGGGGAGCAGTTCTTC
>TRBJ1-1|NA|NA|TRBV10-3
CAIAEPGLSEAFF
TGTGCCATCGCCGAGCCGGGGCTGTCTGAAGCTTTCTTT
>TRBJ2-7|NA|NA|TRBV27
CASSLTPGLAYEQYF
TGTGCCAGCAGCCTTACCCCAGGTCTTGCCTACGAGCAGTACTTC
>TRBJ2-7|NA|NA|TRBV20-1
CSASLSSYEQYF
TGCAGTGCTAGTCTGAGTTCCTACGAGCAGTACTTC
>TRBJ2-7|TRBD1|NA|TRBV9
CASSSGRDSFRYF
TGTGCCAGCAGCTCCGGCCGGGACAGCTTTAGGTACTTC
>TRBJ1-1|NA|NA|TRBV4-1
CASSHYTEAFF
TGCGCCAGCAGCCACTACACTGAAGCTTTCTTT
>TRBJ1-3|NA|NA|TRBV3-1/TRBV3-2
CASSRVREAYGNTIYF
TGTGCCAGCAGCCGCGTAAGGGAGGCTTACGGAAACACCATATATTTT
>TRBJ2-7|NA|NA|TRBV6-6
CASSYTRDAGYEQYF
TGTGCCAGCAGTTACACGCGGGACGCCGGCTACGAGCAGTACTTC
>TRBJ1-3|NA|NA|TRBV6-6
CASSADSSGNTIYF
TGTGCCAGCAGTGCAGATTCCTCTGGAAACACCATATATTTT
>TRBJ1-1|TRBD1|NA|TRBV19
CASSIPGQGRTEAFF
TGTGCCAGTAGTATCCCGGGACAGGGGCGCACTGAAGCTTTCTTT
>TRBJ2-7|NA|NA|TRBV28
CATRVGDYEQYF
TGTGCCACGAGGGTGGGCGACTACGAGCAGTACTTC
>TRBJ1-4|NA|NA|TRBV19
CASRTGGKLFF
TGTGCCAGCCGAACCGGGGGAAAACTGTTTTTT
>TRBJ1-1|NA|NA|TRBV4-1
CASSQDTGDTEAFF
TGCGCCAGCAGCCAAGATACGGGGGACACTGAAGCTTTCTTT
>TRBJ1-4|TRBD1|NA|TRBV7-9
CASSRQGSDEKLFF
TGTGCCAGCAGCCGACAGGGTTCCGATGAAAAACTGTTTTTT
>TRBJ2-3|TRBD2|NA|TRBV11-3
CASSPGLAGATDTQYF
TGTGCCAGCAGCCCTGGACTAGCGGGAGCCACAGATACGCAGTATTTT
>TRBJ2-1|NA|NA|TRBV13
CASSLGRASYNEQFF
TGTGCCAGCAGCTTAGGCCGGGCTTCCTACAATGAGCAGTTCTTC
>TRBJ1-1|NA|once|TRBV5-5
CASSFGKANTEAFF
TGTGCCAGCAGCTTCGGGAAGGCGAACACTGAAGCTTTCTTT
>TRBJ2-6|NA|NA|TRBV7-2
CASSLVQGSPGANVLTF
TGTGCCAGCAGCTTAGTACAGGGAAGCCCCGGGGCCAACGTCCTGACTTTC
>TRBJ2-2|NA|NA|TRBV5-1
CASSPGTLNTGELFF
TGCGCCAGCAGCCCGGGGACCCTGAACACCGGGGAGCTGTTTTTT
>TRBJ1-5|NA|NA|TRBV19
CASSIGITDQPQHF
TGTGCCAGTAGTATAGGGATCACTGATCAGCCCCAGCATTTT
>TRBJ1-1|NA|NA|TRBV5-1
CASSGYMNTEAFF
TGCGCCAGCAGCGGTTATATGAACACTGAAGCTTTCTTT
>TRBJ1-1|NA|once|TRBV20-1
CSARNGPRAFF
TGCAGTGCTAGAAACGGGCCCCGGGCTTTCTTT
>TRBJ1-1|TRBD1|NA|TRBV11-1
CASSLLGGYTEAFF
TGTGCCAGCAGCTTACTAGGGGGCTACACTGAAGCTTTCTTT
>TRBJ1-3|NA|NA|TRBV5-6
CASSFLSSGNTIYF
TGTGCCAGCAGCTTTCTGAGCTCTGGAAACACCATATATTTT
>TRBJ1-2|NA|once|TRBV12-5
CASGTGLGYTF
TGTGCTAGTGGAACAGGGCTTGGCTACACCTTC
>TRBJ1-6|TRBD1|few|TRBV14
CASSQVTGSSPLHF
TGTGCCAGCAGCCAAGTGACAGGGAGCTCACCCCTCCACTTT
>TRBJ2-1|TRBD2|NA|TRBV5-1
CASSLTSGRGGEQFF
TGCGCCAGCAGCCTAACTAGCGGGAGGGGAGGTGAGCAGTTCTTC
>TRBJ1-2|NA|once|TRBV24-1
CATSDFGYGYTF
TGTGCCACCAGTGATTTTGGCTATGGCTACACCTTC
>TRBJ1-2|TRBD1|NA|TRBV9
CASSGPDRGNYGYTF
TGTGCCAGCAGCGGGCCTGACAGGGGTAACTATGGCTACACCTTC
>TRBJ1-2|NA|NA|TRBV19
CASRGRTYGYTF
TGTGCCAGTAGGGGACGGACCTATGGCTACACCTTC
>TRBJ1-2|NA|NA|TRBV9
CASSSRGGFYGYTF
TGTGCCAGCAGCTCTCGCGGGGGGTTCTATGGCTACACCTTC
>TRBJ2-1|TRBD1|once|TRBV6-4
CARVFDRGLDNEQFF
TGTGCCAGAGTCTTCGACAGGGGGCTGGACAATGAGCAGTTCTTC
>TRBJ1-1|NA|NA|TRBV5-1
CASAAQAVNTEAFF
TGCGCCAGCGCGGCTCAGGCTGTGAACACTGAAGCTTTCTTT
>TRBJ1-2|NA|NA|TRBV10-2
CASGGGTSYYYGYTF
TGCGCCAGCGGTGGGGGGACATCGTATTACTATGGCTACACCTTC
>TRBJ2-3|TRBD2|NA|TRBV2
CASSEGGSGGYGDTDTQYF
TGTGCCAGCAGTGAAGGGGGTAGCGGGGGTTATGGGGACACAGATACGCAGTATTTT
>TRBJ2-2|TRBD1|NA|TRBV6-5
CASKGQGAPGELFF
TGTGCCAGCAAAGGACAGGGGGCTCCCGGGGAGCTGTTTTTT
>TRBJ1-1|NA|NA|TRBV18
CASSLTTSIAEAFF
TGTGCCAGCTCACTGACGACGTCCATCGCTGAAGCTTTCTTT
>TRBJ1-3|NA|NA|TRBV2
CASTYGPRSGNTIYF
TGTGCCAGCACATACGGACCGCGCTCTGGAAACACCATATATTTT